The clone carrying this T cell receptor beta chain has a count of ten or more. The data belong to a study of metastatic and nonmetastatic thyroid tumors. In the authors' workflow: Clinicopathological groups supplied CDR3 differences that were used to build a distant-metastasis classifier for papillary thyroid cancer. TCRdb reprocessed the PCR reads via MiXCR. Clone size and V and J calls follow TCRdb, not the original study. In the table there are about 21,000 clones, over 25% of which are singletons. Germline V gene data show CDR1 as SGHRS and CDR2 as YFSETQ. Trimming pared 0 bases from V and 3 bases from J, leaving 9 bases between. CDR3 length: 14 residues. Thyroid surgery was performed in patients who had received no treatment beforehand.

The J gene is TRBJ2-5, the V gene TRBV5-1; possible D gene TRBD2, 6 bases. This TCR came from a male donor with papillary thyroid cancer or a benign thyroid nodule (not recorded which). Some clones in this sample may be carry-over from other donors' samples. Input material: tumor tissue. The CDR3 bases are TGCGCCAGCAGCTTGGGAGGGGAGGAAGAGACCCAGTACTTC. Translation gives CASSLGGEEETQYF.